A single sample is the source of the 23 T cell receptor beta chains below, sequenced in a study of blood T cells in healthy people across ages. Combining a sample-barcoded 5' primer with a J-beta primer mix, a second PCR ran for about 6 to 12 cycles. TCRdb reprocessed the 5' RACE reads via MiXCR and lists one record per CDR3 protein. The sample has around 1,500,000 distinct CDR3 sequences, 42% seen once. The sequenced sample consisted of blood. These receptor sequences come from a woman under 30 in good health.

This clonotype was recorded a few times. This chain connects TRBV3-1 to TRBJ2-5; D not resolved. Germline V gene data show CDR1 as LGHDT and CDR2 as YNNKEL (reference sequence). The CDR3 consists of 14 residues. V was trimmed by 0 bases and J by 3 bases, leaving 8 bases between them. In nucleotides, the CDR3 is TGTGCCAGCAGCCAAGATCCCCCCAAAGAGACCCAGTACTTC. Protein sequence: CASSQDPPKETQYF.

The rearrangement uses TRBV11-1 and TRBJ2-1; 9 bases align to TRBD2. J gave up 2 bases and V 4 bases, and 6 bases lay outside the gene matches. Looked up from germline, CDR1 is SGHAT and CDR2 is FQDESV (reference sequence). The CDR3 spans 16 residues. The CDR3 spells CASSSPAGGAYNEQFF. In DNA, the CDR3 is TGTGCCAGCAGCTCACCGGCGGGAGGGGCCTACAATGAGCAGTTCTTC.

The chain recombines TRBV27 with TRBJ2-7; D remains unclear. The CDR3 spans 14 residues. The germline V gene encodes CDR1 MNHEY and CDR2 SMNVEV (reference sequence). Trimming shortened V by 2 bases and J by 5 bases, and 13 bases separated the two germline ends. This CDR3 reads CASSLAISNHEQYF. Here the CDR3 DNA reads TGTGCCAGCAGTTTAGCGATTAGTAACCACGAGCAGTACTTC.

This rearrangement joins TRBV6-2 or TRBV6-3 to TRBJ2-3, with 14 nucleotides matching TRBD2. Germline CDR1 reads MNHEY; CDR2 reads SVGEGT. This CDR3 has 18 amino acids. J was trimmed by 2 bases and V by 6 bases; bases with no gene match: 10. In nucleotides, the CDR3 is TGTGCCAGCAGCCCGGGACTAGCGGGGGCCTCTAACACAGATACGCAGTATTTT. Translated, it gives CASSPGLAGASNTDTQYF.

This clonotype came up a few times. The V call is TRBV7-2, the J call TRBJ2-1; TRBD1 or TRBD2 may be the D gene (5 bases each). V was pared by 4 bases and J by 5 bases, with 15 bases between. The germline V gene encodes CDR1 SGHTA and CDR2 FQGNSA. The CDR3 consists of 15 residues. CDR3 sequence: CASSYRWDANNEQFF. As DNA, the CDR3 is TGTGCCAGCAGCTACCGTTGGGACGCCAACAATGAGCAGTTCTTC. Combining the CDR3 with reference TRBV7-2 and TRBJ2-1 gives the whole variable domain GAGVSQSPSNKVTEKGKDVELRCDPISGHTALYWYRQSLGQGLEFLIYFQGNSAPDKSGLPSDRFSAERTGGSVSTLTIQRTQQEDSAVYLCASSYRWDANNEQFFGPGTRLTVL.

The CDR3 DNA follows: TGCAGTGCTAGAGCTCCTAGCGGGAGGGCCGGGCCCGGGGAGCTGTTTTTT. Its translation is CSARAPSGRAGPGELFF. The V call is TRBV20-1, the J call TRBJ2-2, with 12 positions matching TRBD2. The CDR3 consists of 17 residues. From germline, CDR1 is DFQATT and CDR2 SNEGSKA (reference sequence). The V and J ends lost 1 base and 6 bases, in that order; junction bases with no gene match: 9.

This chain connects TRBV29-1 to TRBJ1-1; D call uncertain. Germline V gene sequence: CDR1 SQVTM, CDR2 ANQGSEA. CDR3 length equals 11 residues. V lost 7 bases and J lost 6, with 12 bases in between. CDR3 region: CSGYTGPEAFF. CDR3 in DNA: TGCAGCGGTTATACCGGGCCTGAAGCTTTCTTT.

The V call is TRBV7-2, the J call TRBJ2-5; possible D gene TRBD2, 6 bases. The CDR3 has 16 amino acids. Per the germline V gene, CDR1 is SGHTA and CDR2 is FQGNSA. V lost 1 base, J lost 1 base, and 13 bases lay in between. CDR3 nucleotide sequence: TGTGCCAGCAGCTTAGAGCGCGGGGTAACCCAAGAGACCCAGTACTTC. This gives the protein CASSLERGVTQETQYF.

V and J are TRBV6-1 and TRBJ1-2; D is unresolved. Germline CDR1 reads MNHNS; CDR2 reads SASEGT. V lost 0 bases, J lost 1 base, and 3 bases lay in between. CDR3 size: 13 residues. The CDR3 DNA reads as TGTGCCAGCAGTGAAGCTGATAACTATGGCTACACCTTC. It translates to CASSEADNYGYTF.

A word on this clonotype: The conserved phenylalanine or tryptophan is not found at the CDR3 terminus, so this likely reflects a read error. For the CDR3, the DNA is TGCAGTGCTAGTAGATTAGGAGACTTCCCCTCCTACGAGCAGTACTAC. Amino acids: CSASRLGDFPSYEQYY. The J gene is TRBJ2-7, the V gene TRBV20-1; unclear D gene. V was trimmed by 3 bases and J by 0 bases, leaving 18 bases between them. This CDR3 has 16 residues. Germline V gene data show CDR1 as DFQATT and CDR2 as SNEGSKA (reference sequence).

The chain joins TRBV27 to TRBJ2-7; TRBD2 agrees at 8 bases. Losses at the gene ends were 7 bases for V and 2 bases for J; bases not matched to a gene: 10. CDR3 size: 15 residues. CDR1 and CDR2 (germline): MNHEY, SMNVEV (reference sequence). CDR3 amino acids: CASTFSGGRTYEQYF. The CDR3, as DNA: TGTGCCAGCACCTTCAGCGGGGGCCGTACCTACGAGCAGTACTTC.

The chain employs TRBV25-1 and TRBJ1-2; perhaps TRBD1 as D (5 bases). CDR3 length equals 12 residues. V gave up 3 bases and J gave up 6 bases, with 8 bases separating them. Germline CDR1 is MGHDK and CDR2 is SYGVNS. This CDR3 reads CASSDWGDGYTF. CDR3 DNA: TGTGCCAGCAGTGACTGGGGGGATGGCTACACCTTC.

The rearrangement uses TRBV5-1 and TRBJ2-3; 9 bases align to TRBD1. The CDR3 totals 16 residues. CDR1 and CDR2 from the germline V gene are SGHRS and YFSETQ. The J segment lost 4 bases and the V segment lost 0 bases, leaving 6 bases of the junction unmatched. DNA for the CDR3: TGCGCCAGCAGCTTGGGAGGGACAGGGATATCAGATACGCAGTATTTT. Its translation: CASSLGGTGISDTQYF. Based on the CDR3 plus reference TRBV5-1 and TRBJ2-3, the full variable domain is KAGVTQTPRYLIKTRGQQVTLSCSPISGHRSVSWYQQTPGQGLQFLFEYFSETQRNKGNFPGRFSGRQFSNSRSEMNVSTLELGDSALYLCASSLGGTGISDTQYFGPGTRLTVL.

This clonotype appeared a few times. This chain links TRBV15 with TRBJ2-3; TRBD1 matches at 7 bases. The germline gives CDR1 LNHNV, CDR2 YYDKDF (reference sequence). Trimming took 9 bases from V and 0 from J; bases not matched to a gene: 6. The CDR3 length is 14 residues. CDR3 bases: TGTGCCACTAGACCGACAGGGAGCACAGATACGCAGTATTTT. Translation gives CATRPTGSTDTQYF. Drawing the rest from reference TRBV15 and TRBJ2-3, the complete variable domain is DAMVIQNPRYQVTQFGKPVTLSCSQTLNHNVMYWYQQKSSQAPKLLFHYYDKDFNNEADTPDNFQSRRPNTSFCFLDIRSPGLGDTAMYLCATRPTGSTDTQYFGPGTRLTVL.

A note on this clonotype: The junction departs from germline at one end; a sequencing error may be responsible. The V and J genes are TRBV7-2 and TRBJ2-7; D perhaps matches TRBD1 (5 bases). Germline V lookup: CDR1 SGHTA, CDR2 FQGNSA. The CDR3 is 16 residues long. CDR3 in DNA: TGTGCCAGCAGCTTATTGGCAGGGCATAGCTCCTGCGAGCAGTACTTC. Translated: CASSLLAGHSSCEQYF.

This clonotype was counted a few times. The chain joins TRBV6-1 to TRBJ1-2; D uncertain. Looked up from germline, CDR1 is MNHNS and CDR2 is SASEGT. This CDR3 comprises 12 residues. Trimming left V 7 bases short and J 1 base short, with 7 bases between. This CDR3 reads CASTEGNYGYTF. The CDR3 coding sequence is TGTGCCAGCACGGAGGGTAACTATGGCTACACCTTC.

In its sample, this clonotype was seen once. The rearrangement uses TRBV15 and TRBJ2-1; unclear D gene. Trimming stripped 5 bases from V and 8 bases from J, with 13 bases between. Germline CDR1 is LNHNV and CDR2 is YYDKDF (reference sequence). The CDR3 covers 13 residues. The CDR3 nucleotides read TGTGCCACCAGCGGGCGTGTGGGCGATGAGCAGTTCTTC. Translating gives CATSGRVGDEQFF.

The rearrangement joins TRBV3-1 to TRBJ1-1; no definite D call. V was pared by 0 bases and J by 7 bases, with 24 bases between. Germline CDR1 reads LGHDT; CDR2 reads YNNKEL (reference sequence). The CDR3 has 18 residues. The CDR3 DNA follows: TGTGCCAGCAGCCAAGATACCACGGGCCATTGGACCACAATTGAAGCTTTCTTT. Translated, it gives CASSQDTTGHWTTIEAFF.

This clonotype appeared a few times. The gene calls are TRBV12-3 or TRBV12-4 and TRBJ2-1, with D maybe TRBD1 (5 bases). The CDR3 is made up of 12 amino acids. V lost 5 bases and J 6 bases, leaving 8 bases between the germline ends. CDR3 nucleotides: TGTGCCAGCAGTGTCACAGGCAATGAGCAGTTCTTC. Protein product: CASSVTGNEQFF.

As concerns this clonotype: A much bigger clone sits one base away, suggesting this may be a read error. The J gene is TRBJ2-6, the V gene TRBV5-1; the D is unclear. Germline-derived CDR1 and CDR2 are SGHRS and YFSETQ. The CDR3 loop spans 16 amino acids. Trimming left V 5 bases short and J 1 base short, with 13 bases between. The CDR3, as DNA: TGCGCCAGCAGTCTTGGGGAATTTTCTGGGGCCAACGTCCTGACTTTC. Protein: CASSLGEFSGANVLTF. The entire variable domain, with the rest obtained from reference TRBV5-1 and TRBJ2-6, is as follows: KAGVTQTPRYLIKTRGQQVTLSCSPISGHRSVSWYQQTPGQGLQFLFEYFSETQRNKGNFPGRFSGRQFSNSRSEMNVSTLELGDSALYLCASSLGEFSGANVLTFGAGSRLTVL.

The chain employs TRBV10-3 and TRBJ2-1; TRBD2 matches 11 bases. CDR1 and CDR2 (germline): ENHRY, SYGVKD. The CDR3 has 15 residues. The trim removed 4 bases at V and 8 bases at J, leaving 7 bases unmatched. Written as DNA, the CDR3 is TGTGCCATCAGTGGTGGTAGCGGGGGGGCCGATGAGCAGTTCTTC. As protein: CAISGGSGGADEQFF.

The chain uses TRBV6-1 and TRBJ2-5, with D possibly TRBD1 on 6 matching bases. CDR1 is MNHNS, CDR2 SASEGT, per germline. The V and J ends lost 6 bases and 4 bases respectively, with 9 bases between them. The CDR3 has 12 amino acids. For the CDR3, the DNA is TGTGCCAGCAGGCCCAGGGGAGAGACCCAGTACTTC. This codes for CASRPRGETQYF.

The chain carries TRBV6-7 and TRBJ2-3, with D possibly TRBD2 on 6 matching bases. Being an ORF, TRBV6-7 has a function that is uncertain. V lost 6 bases to trimming and J lost 1 base, with 26 bases between them. CDR3 length equals 19 residues. The CDR3 sequence: CASRTTVLEGPPGTDTQYF. CDR3 coding DNA: TGTGCCAGCAGGACCACCGTGCTGGAGGGACCCCCTGGCACAGATACGCAGTATTTT.